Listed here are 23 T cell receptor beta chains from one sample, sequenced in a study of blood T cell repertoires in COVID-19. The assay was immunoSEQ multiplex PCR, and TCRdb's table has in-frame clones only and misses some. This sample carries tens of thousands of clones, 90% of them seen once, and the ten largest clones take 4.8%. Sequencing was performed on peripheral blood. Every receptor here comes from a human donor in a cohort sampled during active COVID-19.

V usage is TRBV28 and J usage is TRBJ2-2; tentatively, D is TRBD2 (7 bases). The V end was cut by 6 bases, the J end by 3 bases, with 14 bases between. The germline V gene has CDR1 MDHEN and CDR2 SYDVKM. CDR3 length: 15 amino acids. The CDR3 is CASSPGGRDTGELFF. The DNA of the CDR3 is TGTGCCAGCAGCCCGGGGGGCAGGGACACCGGGGAGCTGTTTTTT.

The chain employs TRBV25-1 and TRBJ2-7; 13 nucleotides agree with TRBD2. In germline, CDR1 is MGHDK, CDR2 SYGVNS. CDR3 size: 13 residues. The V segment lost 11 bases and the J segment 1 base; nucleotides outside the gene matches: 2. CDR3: CASGLAGSYEQYF. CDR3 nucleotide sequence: TGTGCCTCGGGACTAGCGGGGTCCTACGAGCAGTACTTC.

In DNA form, the CDR3 reads TGTGCCAGCAGCCTTAACAGGGGGCTCAACGAGCAGTACTTC. This codes for CASSLNRGLNEQYF. The chain couples TRBV7-2 to TRBJ2-7; 9 bases agree with TRBD1. This CDR3 contains 14 residues. Germline V CDR1 and CDR2: SGHTA, FQGNSA. After removal of 5 bases from V and 5 bases from J, the junction contained 7 bases not matched to a gene.

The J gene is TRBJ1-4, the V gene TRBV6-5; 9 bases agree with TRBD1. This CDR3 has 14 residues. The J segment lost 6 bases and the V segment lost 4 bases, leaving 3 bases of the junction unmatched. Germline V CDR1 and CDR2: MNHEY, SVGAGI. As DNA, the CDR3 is TGTGCCAGCAGTTCGACAGGGGGTTATGAAAAACTGTTTTTT. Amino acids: CASSSTGGYEKLFF.

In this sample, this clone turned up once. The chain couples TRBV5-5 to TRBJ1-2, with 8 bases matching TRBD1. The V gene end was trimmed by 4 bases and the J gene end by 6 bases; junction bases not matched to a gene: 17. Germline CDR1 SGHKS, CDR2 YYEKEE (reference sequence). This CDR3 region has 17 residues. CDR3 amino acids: CASSETSDRGVRHGYTF. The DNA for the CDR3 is TGTGCCAGCAGCGAAACAAGCGACAGGGGTGTGAGACATGGCTACACCTTC.

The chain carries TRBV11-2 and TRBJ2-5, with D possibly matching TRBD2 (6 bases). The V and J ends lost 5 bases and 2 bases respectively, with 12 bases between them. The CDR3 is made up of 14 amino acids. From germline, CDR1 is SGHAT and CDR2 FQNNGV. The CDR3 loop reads CASSRGILQETQYF. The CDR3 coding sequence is TGTGCCAGCAGCCGCGGGATCTTACAAGAGACCCAGTACTTC.

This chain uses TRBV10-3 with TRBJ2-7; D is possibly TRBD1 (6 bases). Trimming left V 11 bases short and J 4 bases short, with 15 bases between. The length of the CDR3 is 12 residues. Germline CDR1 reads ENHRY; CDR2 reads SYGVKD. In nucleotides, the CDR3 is TGTGCCGTAGATGAACAGGGTTACGAGCAGTACTTC. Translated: CAVDEQGYEQYF.

The CDR3 sequence: CASSQSGGRANEKLFF. Written as DNA, the CDR3 is TGCGCCAGCAGCCAATCTGGGGGGAGGGCTAATGAAAAACTGTTTTTT. The chain combines TRBV4-1 with TRBJ1-4; D is perhaps TRBD1 (5 bases). This CDR3 region has 16 residues. V lost 2 bases to trimming and J lost 3 bases, with 13 bases between them. CDR1 and CDR2 from the germline V gene are MGHRA and YSYEKL.

DNA for the CDR3: TGTGCCAGCAGCCTAGCGGGAGGGCCTCGGAATGAGCAGTTCTTC. Amino acid sequence: CASSLAGGPRNEQFF. The chain couples TRBV14 to TRBJ2-1; 11 nucleotides line up with TRBD2. The CDR3 length is 15 residues. Germline loops: CDR1 SGHDN, CDR2 FVKESK. The junction had 6 bases not matched to a gene; V was cut back by 4 bases and J by 7 bases.

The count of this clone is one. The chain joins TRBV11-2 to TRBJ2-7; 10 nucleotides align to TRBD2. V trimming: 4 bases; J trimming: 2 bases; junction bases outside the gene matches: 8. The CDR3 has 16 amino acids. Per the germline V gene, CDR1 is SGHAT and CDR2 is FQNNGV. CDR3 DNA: TGTGCCAGCAGCTCCCCCCGGACTAGCGGCACCTACGAGCAGTACTTC. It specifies CASSSPRTSGTYEQYF. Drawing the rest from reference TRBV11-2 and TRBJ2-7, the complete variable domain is EAGVAQSPRYKIIEKRQSVAFWCNPISGHATLYWYQQILGQGPKLLIQFQNNGVVDDSQLPKDRFSAERLKGVDSTLKIQPAKLEDSAVYLCASSSPRTSGTYEQYFGPGTRLTVT.

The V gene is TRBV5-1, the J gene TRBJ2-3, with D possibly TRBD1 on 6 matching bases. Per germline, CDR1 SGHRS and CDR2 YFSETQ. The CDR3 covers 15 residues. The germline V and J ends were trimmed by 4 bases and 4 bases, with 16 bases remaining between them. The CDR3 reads CASSLPQGNSDTQYF. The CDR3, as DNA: TGCGCCAGCAGCCTACCACAGGGTAACTCAGATACGCAGTATTTT. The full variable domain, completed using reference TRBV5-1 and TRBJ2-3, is KAGVTQTPRYLIKTRGQQVTLSCSPISGHRSVSWYQQTPGQGLQFLFEYFSETQRNKGNFPGRFSGRQFSNSRSEMNVSTLELGDSALYLCASSLPQGNSDTQYFGPGTRLTVL.

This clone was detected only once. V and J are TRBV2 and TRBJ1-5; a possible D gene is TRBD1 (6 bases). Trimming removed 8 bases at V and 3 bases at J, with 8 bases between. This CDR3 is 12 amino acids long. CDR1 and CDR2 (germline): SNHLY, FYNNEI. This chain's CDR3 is CASHRDNQPQHF. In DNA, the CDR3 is TGTGCCAGCCACAGGGACAATCAGCCCCAGCATTTT.

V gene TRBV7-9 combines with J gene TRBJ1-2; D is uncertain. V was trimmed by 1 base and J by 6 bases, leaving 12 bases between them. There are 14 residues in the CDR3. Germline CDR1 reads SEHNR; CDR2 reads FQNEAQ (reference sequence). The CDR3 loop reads CASSLGLAGNGYTF. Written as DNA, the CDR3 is TGTGCCAGCAGCTTAGGTTTGGCGGGGAATGGCTACACCTTC.

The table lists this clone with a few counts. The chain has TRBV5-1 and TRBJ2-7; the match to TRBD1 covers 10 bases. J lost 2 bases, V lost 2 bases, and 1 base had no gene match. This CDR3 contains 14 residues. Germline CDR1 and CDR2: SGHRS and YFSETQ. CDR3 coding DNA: TGCGCCAGCAGCTTCGACAGGGGGCCCTACGAGCAGTACTTC. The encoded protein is CASSFDRGPYEQYF.

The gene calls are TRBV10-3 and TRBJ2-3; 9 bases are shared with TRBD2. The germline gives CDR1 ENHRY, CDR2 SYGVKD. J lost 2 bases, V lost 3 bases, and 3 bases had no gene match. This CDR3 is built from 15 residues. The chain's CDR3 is CAISDQREATDTQYF. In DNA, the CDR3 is TGTGCCATCAGTGATCAGCGGGAGGCCACAGATACGCAGTATTTT.

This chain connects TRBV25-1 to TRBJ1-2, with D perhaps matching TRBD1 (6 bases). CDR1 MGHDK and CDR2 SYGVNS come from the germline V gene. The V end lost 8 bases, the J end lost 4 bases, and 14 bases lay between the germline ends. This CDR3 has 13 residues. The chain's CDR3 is CASQRTASYGYTF. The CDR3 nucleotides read TGTGCCAGCCAAAGGACAGCGAGCTATGGCTACACCTTC.

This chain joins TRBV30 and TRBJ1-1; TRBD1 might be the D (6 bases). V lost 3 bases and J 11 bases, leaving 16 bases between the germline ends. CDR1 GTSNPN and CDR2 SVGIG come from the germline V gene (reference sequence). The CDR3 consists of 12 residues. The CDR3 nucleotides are TGTGCCTGGAGCGGGACACCCGAACGTGCTTTCTTT. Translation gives CAWSGTPERAFF.

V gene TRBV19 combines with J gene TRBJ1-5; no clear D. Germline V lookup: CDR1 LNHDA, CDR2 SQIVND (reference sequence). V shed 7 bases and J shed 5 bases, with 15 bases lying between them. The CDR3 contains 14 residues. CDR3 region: CASTPVDEDQPQHF. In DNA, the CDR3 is TGTGCCAGTACTCCGGTGGATGAGGATCAGCCCCAGCATTTT. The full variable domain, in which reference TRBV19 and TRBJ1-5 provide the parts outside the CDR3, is DGGITQSPKYLFRKEGQNVTLSCEQNLNHDAMYWYRQDPGQGLRLIYYSQIVNDFQKGDIAEGYSVSREKKESFPLTVTSAQKNPTAFYLCASTPVDEDQPQHFGDGTRLSIL.

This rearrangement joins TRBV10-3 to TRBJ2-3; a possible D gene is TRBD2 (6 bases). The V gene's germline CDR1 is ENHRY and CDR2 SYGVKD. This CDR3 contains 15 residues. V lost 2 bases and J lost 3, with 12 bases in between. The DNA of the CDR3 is TGTGCCATCAGTGAGCCCACACTAGCTACAGATACGCAGTATTTT. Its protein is CAISEPTLATDTQYF.

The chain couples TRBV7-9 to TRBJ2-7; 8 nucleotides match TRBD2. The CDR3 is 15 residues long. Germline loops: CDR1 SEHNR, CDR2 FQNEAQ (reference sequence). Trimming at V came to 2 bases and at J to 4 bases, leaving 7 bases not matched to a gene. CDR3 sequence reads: CASSLYTSGPYEQYF. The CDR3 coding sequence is TGTGCCAGCAGCTTATACACTAGCGGTCCGTACGAGCAGTACTTC.

CDR3 protein: CASSYLPSGRRADTQYF. CDR3 nucleotide sequence: TGTGCCAGCAGCTACCTCCCTAGCGGGAGGCGGGCAGATACGCAGTATTTT. V usage is TRBV7-9 and J usage is TRBJ2-3, with 11 bases lining up with TRBD2. The V and J ends lost 4 bases and 4 bases, in that order; junction bases with no gene match: 10. The CDR3 is made up of 17 amino acids. Germline CDR1 is SEHNR and CDR2 is FQNEAQ (reference sequence). Full variable domain (rest looked up from reference TRBV7-9 and TRBJ2-3): DTGVSQNPRHKITKRGQNVTFRCDPISEHNRLYWYRQTLGQGPEFLTYFQNEAQLEKSRLLSDRFSAERPKGSFSTLEIQRTEQGDSAMYLCASSYLPSGRRADTQYFGPGTRLTVL.

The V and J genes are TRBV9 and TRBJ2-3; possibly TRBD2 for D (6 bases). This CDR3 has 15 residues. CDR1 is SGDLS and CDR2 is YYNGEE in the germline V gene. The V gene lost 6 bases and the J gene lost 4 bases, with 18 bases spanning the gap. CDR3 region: CASNRAGPGADTQYF. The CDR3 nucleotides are TGTGCCAGCAACCGAGCGGGCCCCGGGGCAGATACGCAGTATTTT. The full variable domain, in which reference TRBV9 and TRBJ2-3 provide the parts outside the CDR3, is DSGVTQTPKHLITATGQRVTLRCSPRSGDLSVYWYQQSLDQGLQFLIQYYNGEERAKGNILERFSAQQFPDLHSELNLSSLELGDSALYFCASNRAGPGADTQYFGPGTRLTVL.

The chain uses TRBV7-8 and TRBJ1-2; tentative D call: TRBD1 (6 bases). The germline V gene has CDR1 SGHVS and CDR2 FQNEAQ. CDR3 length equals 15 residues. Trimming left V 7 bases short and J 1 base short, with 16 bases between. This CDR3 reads CASTPRQALNYGYTF. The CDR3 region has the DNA TGTGCCAGCACCCCCCGACAGGCGCTTAACTATGGCTACACCTTC.